Below, one TCR beta chain is given with its context. Assay: immunoSEQ multiplex PCR; the TCRdb copy retains only in-frame clones and omits some. The table has approximately 140,000 clones, roughly 90% seen once. The record originates from a study of control samples from healthy donors and cancer patients. This CDR3 spans 15 amino acids. The V gene end was trimmed by 3 bases and the J gene end by 7 bases; junction bases not matched to a gene: 7. CDR1 and CDR2 (germline): SGHDN, FVKESK. The sequence was collected from a man aged 25 to 45 in good health. The chain employs TRBV14 and TRBJ1-4; the match to TRBD1 covers 8 bases. The source material was blood. The CDR3 DNA reads as TGTGCCAGCAGCCACCTACAGGGGGTGGTTGAAAAACTGTTTTTT. The encoded protein is CASSHLQGVVEKLFF.